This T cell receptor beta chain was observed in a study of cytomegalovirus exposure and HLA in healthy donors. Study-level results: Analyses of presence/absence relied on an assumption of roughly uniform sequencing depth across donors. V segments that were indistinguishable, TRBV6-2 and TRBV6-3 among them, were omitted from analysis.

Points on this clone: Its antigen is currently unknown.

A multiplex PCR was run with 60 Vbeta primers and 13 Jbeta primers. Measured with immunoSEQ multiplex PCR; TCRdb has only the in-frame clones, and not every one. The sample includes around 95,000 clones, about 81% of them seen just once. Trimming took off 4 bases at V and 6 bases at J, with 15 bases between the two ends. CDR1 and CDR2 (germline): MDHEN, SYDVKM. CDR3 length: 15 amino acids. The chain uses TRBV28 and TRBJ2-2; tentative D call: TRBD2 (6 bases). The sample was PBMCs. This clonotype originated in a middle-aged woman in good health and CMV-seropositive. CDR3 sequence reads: CASSSNPGLPGELFF. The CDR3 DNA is TGTGCCAGCAGTTCCAACCCGGGACTCCCCGGGGAGCTGTTTTTT.